The subject of this entry is one T cell receptor beta chain. Trimming at V came to 9 bases and at J to 6 bases, leaving 6 bases not matched to a gene. The CDR3 runs 13 residues. Germline V lookup: CDR1 KGHDR, CDR2 SFDVKD. An amount of RNA that ranged from roughly 0.45 to 1 ug was reverse transcribed with random hexamers. It was immunoSEQ multiplex PCR that amplified TCR beta CDR3 across 54 Vbeta and 13 Jbeta. TCRdb reprocessed the immunoSEQ multiplex PCR reads via MiXCR and lists one record per CDR3 protein. The data contain 130,000 or so distinct CDR3 sequences, roughly 95% of them singletons. This specimen comes from a study of CD8 T cells in Susac syndrome. TCR beta from blood CD8+ and CD4+ T cells was sequenced.

The rearrangement joins TRBV24-1 to TRBJ2-1, with 8 bases aligning to TRBD2. The sample comprised CD4+ T cells from PBMCs. The origin of this receptor is a human donor with multiple sclerosis. The CDR3 protein is CATQRERANEQFF. The CDR3 nucleotides read TGTGCCACCCAGCGGGAGAGGGCCAATGAGCAGTTCTTC.